A selection of T cell receptor beta chains follows, all from one sample in a study of control samples from healthy donors and cancer patients. TCRdb's copy holds only in-frame clones and misses some; the assay was immunoSEQ multiplex PCR. This table has about 130,000 clones, over 85% appearing once. The source material was PBMCs. The receptors derive from a man aged 45-65 years with head and neck cancer. CDR3s include the opening cysteine and the closing phenylalanine or tryptophan. Fields, in order: D gene, J gene, V gene, CDR3 protein, CDR3 DNA. The D gene is left open where the match is weak.

D: TRBD2; J: TRBJ2-2; V: TRBV6-2/TRBV6-3; CDR3: CASSQIGTSGGTGELFF; DNA: TGTGCCAGCAGCCAGATCGGGACTAGCGGGGGGACCGGGGAGCTGTTTTTT
D: NA; J: TRBJ1-1; V: TRBV5-4; CDR3: CASSYVSHPNTEAFF; DNA: TGTGCCAGCAGCTACGTGAGCCACCCGAACACTGAAGCTTTCTTT
D: NA; J: TRBJ2-7; V: TRBV14; CDR3: CASSQTGTNYEQYF; DNA: TGTGCCAGCAGCCAAACCGGGACAAACTACGAGCAGTACTTC
D: TRBD2; J: TRBJ2-1; V: TRBV27; CDR3: CASSLIARTSGFYNEQFF; DNA: TGTGCCAGCAGTTTAATTGCCCGGACTAGCGGGTTCTACAATGAGCAGTTCTTC
D: NA; J: TRBJ1-4; V: TRBV5-1; CDR3: CASSLVGGSNEKLFF; DNA: TGCGCCAGCAGCTTGGTGGGGGGTTCTAATGAAAAACTGTTTTTT
D: NA; J: TRBJ1-1; V: TRBV19; CDR3: CASSMNRAGTEAFF; DNA: TGTGCCAGTAGTATGAACAGGGCGGGCACTGAAGCTTTCTTT
D: NA; J: TRBJ1-1; V: TRBV29-1; CDR3: CSVYNWDMNTEAFF; DNA: TGCAGCGTGTACAACTGGGACATGAACACTGAAGCTTTCTTT
D: NA; J: TRBJ2-7; V: TRBV5-4; CDR3: CASSLSSASSYEQYF; DNA: TGTGCCAGCAGCTTATCTAGCGCGAGCTCCTACGAGCAGTACTTC
D: NA; J: TRBJ2-4; V: TRBV19; CDR3: CASSIRGDYIQYF; DNA: TGTGCCAGTAGTATAAGGGGGGACTACATTCAGTACTTC
D: NA; J: TRBJ2-1; V: TRBV6-5; CDR3: CASSERVASYNEQFF; DNA: TGTGCCAGCAGCGAGCGGGTTGCCTCCTACAATGAGCAGTTCTTC
D: TRBD1; J: TRBJ1-4; V: TRBV11-2; CDR3: CASSRQGWANEKLFF; DNA: TGTGCCAGCAGCCGACAGGGCTGGGCTAATGAAAAACTGTTTTTT
D: NA; J: TRBJ1-1; V: TRBV7-6; CDR3: CASSSAENTEAFF; DNA: TGTGCCAGCAGCTCCGCAGAGAACACTGAAGCTTTCTTT
D: NA; J: TRBJ2-1; V: TRBV5-1; CDR3: CASSQGQGFDEQFF; DNA: TGCGCCAGCAGCCAAGGCCAGGGGTTTGATGAGCAGTTCTTC
D: NA; J: TRBJ1-2; V: TRBV4-1; CDR3: CASSLAGAYGYTF; DNA: TGCGCCAGCAGCCTGGCAGGCGCCTATGGCTACACCTTC